Shown below are 19 T cell receptor beta chains from a single sample sequenced in a study of CD8+CD57+ T cells in acquired aplastic anemia. Using genomic DNA as the template, TCR beta VDJ and CDR3 profiling was carried out. One entry per CDR3 protein results from TCRdb running MiXCR on the reads. The sample lists 200,000 to 250,000 distinct CDR3 sequences; roughly 57% were seen once. Source material: sorted CD4+, CD8+, or CD8+CD57+ T cells (not recorded which) from PBMCs. Every receptor here comes from a human donor in good health.

J is TRBJ1-2 and V is TRBV15; D is ambiguous. The V gene lost 7 bases and the J gene lost 8 bases, with 17 bases spanning the gap. The CDR3 loop spans 13 amino acids. The germline V gene encodes CDR1 LNHNV and CDR2 YYDKDF (reference sequence). The CDR3 DNA reads as TGTGCCACCACCCCGGACTACATATCAGGCTACACCTTC. It is translated as CATTPDYISGYTF.

The chain couples TRBV10-1 to TRBJ2-7; the D call may be TRBD1 or TRBD2 (5 bases each). The germline V gene has CDR1 WNHNN and CDR2 SYGVQD (reference sequence). The CDR3 consists of 11 residues. V gave up 6 bases and J gave up 6 bases, with 9 bases separating them. The CDR3 DNA reads TGCGCCAGCAGCCGGGACCGCGAGCAGTACTTC. Its protein is CASSRDREQYF.

V usage is TRBV7-9 and J usage is TRBJ2-7; D unclear. The CDR3 is 11 amino acids. Germline CDR1 reads SEHNR; CDR2 reads FQNEAQ (reference sequence). Trimming removed 3 bases at V and 4 bases at J, with 4 bases between. The CDR3 loop reads CASSFMYEQYF. In DNA form, the CDR3 reads TGTGCCAGCAGCTTTATGTACGAGCAGTACTTC.

The V gene is TRBV7-2, the J gene TRBJ2-2, with D possibly being TRBD1 (5 bases). The CDR3 spans 14 residues. From germline, CDR1 is SGHTA and CDR2 FQGNSA. With 5 bases removed from V and 6 bases from J, the gap between germline ends came to 13 bases. The CDR3 sequence is CASSVGLGAGELFF. The CDR3 region has the DNA TGTGCCAGCAGCGTGGGGTTAGGGGCCGGGGAGCTGTTTTTT.

The CDR3 DNA is TGTGCCAGCAGTATGAGCCCGGGACAGATCTACTACGAGCAGTACTTC. Translated: CASSMSPGQIYYEQYF. The chain links TRBV27 to TRBJ2-7; TRBD1 agrees at 7 bases. The CDR3 consists of 16 residues. The germline gives CDR1 MNHEY, CDR2 SMNVEV (reference sequence). V gave up 5 bases and J gave up 3 bases; unmatched junction bases: 13.

As to this clonotype: At one end, the junction sequence differs from germline, possibly due to a read error. The chain is built from TRBV6-5 and TRBJ2-5; maybe TRBD1 (9 bases). This CDR3 is 11 amino acids long. Germline V gene sequence: CDR1 MNHEY, CDR2 SVGAGI. CDR3 DNA sequence: TGTGCCAGCCGTAGCGGGACAGGGATTTCATTC. This translates into CASRSGTGISF.

As to this clonotype: A much bigger clone sits one base away, suggesting this may be a read error. The genes are TRBV29-1 and TRBJ2-1; D not resolved. The ends were cut back, 8 bases at V and 4 bases at J, with 6 bases in the middle. The germline CDR1 and CDR2 sequences are SQVTM and ANQGSEA. The length of the CDR3 is 10 residues. This CDR3 reads CSNEYNEQFF. For the CDR3, the DNA is TGCAGCAATGAGTACAATGAGCAGTTCTTC.

The chain combines TRBV10-3 with TRBJ1-5; D might be TRBD1 (5 bases). The CDR3 contains 14 residues. From germline, CDR1 is ENHRY and CDR2 SYGVKD. Deletions cut 7 bases from V and 4 bases from J, with 14 bases between. The CDR3: CAITRDPVNQPQHF. The CDR3 nucleotides read TGTGCCATCACCAGGGACCCCGTGAATCAGCCCCAGCATTTT.

This clonotype came up many times. Its ends do not fully match the called genes, so a read error is possible. The chain is built from TRBV4-2 and TRBJ2-7, with D hard to call. This CDR3 spans 14 amino acids. The germline V gene encodes CDR1 LGHNA and CDR2 YNFKEQ. The CDR3 sequence: CASTQGMGTYEQYF. As DNA, the CDR3 is TGTGCCAGCACCCAAGGTATGGGCACCTACGAGCAGTACTTC.

This clonotype was counted ten times or more. This chain links TRBV4-1 with TRBJ2-5; TRBD1 is a possible D gene (5 bases). Per the germline V gene, CDR1 is MGHRA and CDR2 is YSYEKL. This CDR3 is built from 14 residues. V was cut by 6 bases and J by 4 bases, with 15 bases left in between. In DNA form, the CDR3 reads TGCGCCAGCAGGGTTTCAGGGTTTGGAGAGACCCAGTACTTC. Residues: CASRVSGFGETQYF.

This chain uses TRBV5-4 with TRBJ2-5, with 7 positions matching TRBD1. J gave up 1 base and V 4 bases, and 4 bases lay outside the gene matches. The CDR3 runs 14 residues. Germline CDR1 reads SGHNT; CDR2 reads YYREEE (reference sequence). Written as DNA, the CDR3 is TGTGCCAGCAGCCCCTGGGACAGCCAAGAGACCCAGTACTTC. It translates to CASSPWDSQETQYF.

This sequence joins TRBV2 and TRBJ2-5, with 10 bases fitting TRBD2. The CDR3 runs 14 residues. Germline V gene data show CDR1 as SNHLY and CDR2 as FYNNEI. The V gene end was trimmed by 5 bases and the J gene end by 4 bases; junction bases not matched to a gene: 4. CDR3 protein: CASSYGTSVETQYF. The DNA of the CDR3 is TGTGCCAGCAGTTACGGGACTAGCGTAGAGACCCAGTACTTC.

This clonotype was seen only once. The rearrangement joins TRBV20-1 to TRBJ2-7, with TRBD2 matching 8 bases. Germline V lookup: CDR1 DFQATT, CDR2 SNEGSKA (reference sequence). The length of the CDR3 is 13 residues. The V gene end was trimmed by 4 bases and the J gene end by 5 bases; junction bases not matched to a gene: 7. CDR3 loop: CSAILAGWDEQYF. Written as DNA, the CDR3 is TGCAGTGCTATTTTAGCGGGATGGGACGAGCAGTACTTC.

This clonotype was picked up one time. Its ends do not fully match the called genes, so a read error is possible. The V call is TRBV20-1, the J call TRBJ2-2; possibly TRBD2 for D (5 bases). The CDR3 is 15 amino acids. Germline CDR1 is DFQATT and CDR2 is SNEGSKA (reference sequence). The CDR3 nucleotides are TGCAGTGCTAGAGGACCACTAGAGATTACCGGGGAGCTGTTCTTT. It specifies CSARGPLEITGELFF.

V gene TRBV10-3 combines with J gene TRBJ1-6; possible D gene TRBD1, 6 bases. Per the germline V gene, CDR1 is ENHRY and CDR2 is SYGVKD. The V and J ends lost 0 bases and 9 bases respectively, with 9 bases between them. This CDR3 comprises 14 residues. For the CDR3, the DNA is TGTGCCATCAGTGAGTCAGGGGGGAGTTCACCCCTCCACTTT. Protein product: CAISESGGSSPLHF.

This clonotype was observed at least ten times. The chain uses TRBV6-4 and TRBJ2-2; 7 positions match TRBD1. The germline V gene has CDR1 MRHNA and CDR2 SNTAGT. The CDR3 sequence is 15 residues long. After removal of 2 bases from V and 3 bases from J, the junction contained 3 bases not matched to a gene. In DNA form, the CDR3 reads TGTGCCAGCAGTGACCCCGGACAGGACACCGGGGAGCTGTTTTTT. Translating gives CASSDPGQDTGELFF.

This clonotype was found a few times. A much more abundant neighbour one base away suggests this may be a read error. V gene TRBV7-9 combines with J gene TRBJ1-1; 8 positions agree with TRBD1. Germline V gives CDR1 SEHNR, CDR2 FQNEAQ (reference sequence). This CDR3 has 17 amino acids. The CDR3 DNA sequence: TGTGCCAACAGCTTACCCCAGAGACAGGGGATGAACACTGAAGCTTTCTTT. Protein: CANSLPQRQGMNTEAFF.

The rearrangement links TRBV9 to TRBJ2-7, with a tentative D call TRBD2 (7 bases). CDR3 length equals 15 residues. The germline V gene has CDR1 SGDLS and CDR2 YYNGEE. The ends were cut back, 0 bases at V and 5 bases at J, with 15 bases in the middle. The CDR3 loop reads CASSVVVGGRDEQYF. The CDR3 DNA sequence: TGTGCCAGCAGCGTAGTAGTGGGGGGGCGCGACGAGCAGTACTTC.

The chain combines TRBV6-4 with TRBJ2-2; a weak D match, TRBD1 (6 bases). This CDR3 has 14 residues. Trimming took 3 bases from V and 5 from J, leaving 10 bases between them. Germline assignment: CDR1 MRHNA and CDR2 SNTAGT. CDR3 loop: CASSEGGETGELFF. CDR3 nucleotides: TGTGCCAGCAGTGAAGGGGGAGAGACCGGGGAGCTGTTTTTT.